The source of this TCR beta chain is a study of response to subunit inactivated influenza vaccine. This clonotype came up a few times. The antigen remains unidentified. V gave up 0 bases and J gave up 7 bases; unmatched junction bases: 9. Germline CDR1 ENHRY, CDR2 SYGVKD. The CDR3 is 16 amino acids. TCRdb re-analysed the RT-PCR reads in MiXCR, keeping a single row per CDR3 protein. The sample has roughly 790,000 distinct CDR3 sequences, less than 25% seen once. Overall study findings and caveats: The authors suggested that every seasonal influenza vaccination recruits few new T cells.

The source of this sequence is a man in his forties or fifties who received an inactivated influenza vaccine. The source was PBMCs from blood, collected around 5 days after vaccination. The chain recombines TRBV10-3 with TRBJ2-1, with 7 bases fitting TRBD1. The CDR3 reads CAISESYPKTGNEQFF. The DNA of the CDR3 is TGTGCCATCAGTGAGTCCTACCCTAAGACAGGGAATGAGCAGTTCTTC.